One and the same sample provided the 24 T cell receptor beta chains below, sequenced in a study of blood T cell repertoires in COVID-19. Some clones are missing from TCRdb's copy, which holds only in-frame ones; the method was immunoSEQ multiplex PCR. The data contain 250,000 to 300,000 clones, 70% to 90% of them seen just once; the ten biggest clones take up about 12%. Sequencing used peripheral blood. The receptors shown here come from a woman aged 30 to 39 with COVID-19, enrolled during active disease.

V is TRBV5-1 and J is TRBJ1-1, with 7 bases that match TRBD1. Germline CDR1 reads SGHRS; CDR2 reads YFSETQ. V shed 4 bases, J shed 1 base, and the junction held 4 bases outside the gene matches. The CDR3 length is 14 residues. The CDR3 sequence is CASSPGTANTEAFF. The DNA for the CDR3 is TGCGCCAGCAGCCCCGGGACAGCGAACACTGAAGCTTTCTTT.

The chain uses TRBV6-5 and TRBJ2-1; D ambiguous. Trimming removed 8 bases at V and 5 bases at J, with 16 bases between. The length of the CDR3 is 14 residues. CDR1 and CDR2 (germline): MNHEY, SVGAGI. The CDR3: CASSTGSPNNEQFF. The CDR3 bases are TGTGCCAGCTCCACCGGGTCCCCCAACAATGAGCAGTTCTTC.

The J gene is TRBJ2-5, the V gene TRBV4-1, with 7 bases lining up with TRBD1. In germline, CDR1 is MGHRA, CDR2 YSYEKL. This CDR3 comprises 15 residues. The ends lost 4 bases at V and 2 bases at J; junction bases unmatched: 7. The CDR3 reads CASSLRLGQQETQYF. The CDR3 nucleotides read TGCGCCAGCAGCCTCCGACTGGGACAGCAAGAGACCCAGTACTTC.

J is TRBJ1-1 and V is TRBV11-2, with 7 bases identical to TRBD1. This CDR3 has 14 residues. Germline values: CDR1 SGHAT, CDR2 FQNNGV. With 3 bases clipped from V and 11 bases from J, the junction kept 12 bases outside the gene matches. The CDR3 DNA reads TGTGCCAGCAGCTTCAGAAGGGACAGCCTGGAGGCTTTCTTT. Its translation is CASSFRRDSLEAFF. Combining the CDR3 with reference TRBV11-2 and TRBJ1-1 gives the whole variable domain EAGVAQSPRYKIIEKRQSVAFWCNPISGHATLYWYQQILGQGPKLLIQFQNNGVVDDSQLPKDRFSAERLKGVDSTLKIQPAKLEDSAVYLCASSFRRDSLEAFFGQGTRLTVV.

This clone was seen a few times. The J gene is TRBJ1-1, the V gene TRBV18; D is ambiguous. Germline V gene data show CDR1 as KGHSH and CDR2 as LQKENI. V dropped 6 bases and J dropped 6 bases, with 8 bases sitting between them. This CDR3 spans 11 amino acids. The CDR3: CASSQSPEAFF. The CDR3 DNA reads TGTGCCAGCTCGCAGTCACCTGAAGCTTTCTTT.

The chain has TRBV12-3 or TRBV12-4 and TRBJ1-2, with 8 bases that match TRBD1. This CDR3 region has 13 residues. Losses at the gene ends were 4 bases for V and 8 bases for J; bases not matched to a gene: 6. The CDR3 protein is CASSSTGVGGYTF. In DNA form, the CDR3 reads TGTGCCAGCAGTTCGACAGGGGTAGGGGGCTACACCTTC.

This chain connects TRBV10-1 to TRBJ2-3; possibly TRBD1 for D (6 bases). This CDR3 is built from 16 residues. Trimming pared 1 base from V and 0 bases from J, leaving 11 bases between. Germline CDR1 WNHNN, CDR2 SYGVQD (reference sequence). CDR3 nucleotides: TGCGCCAGCAGTGAGTATCCGGGACAAAGCACAGATACGCAGTATTTT. Its translation is CASSEYPGQSTDTQYF.

The V call is TRBV11-2, the J call TRBJ2-2; the D is unclear. CDR3 size: 16 residues. CDR1 is SGHAT and CDR2 is FQNNGV in the germline V gene. Trimming took off 1 base at V and 1 base at J, with 10 bases between the two ends. The CDR3 DNA is TGTGCCAGCAGCTTAGTGAACACTAAGAACACCGGGGAGCTGTTTTTT. It is translated as CASSLVNTKNTGELFF.

V and J are TRBV5-6 and TRBJ1-2; 12 nucleotides align to TRBD1. The CDR3 runs to 16 residues. The V gene end was trimmed by 6 bases and the J gene end by 7 bases; junction bases not matched to a gene: 13. CDR1 is SGHDT, CDR2 YYEEEE, per germline. This chain's CDR3 is CASTLAGTGGGGGYTF. The CDR3 DNA is TGTGCCAGCACTCTGGCCGGGACAGGGGGCGGAGGTGGCTACACCTTC.

This clone has just one count. The gene calls are TRBV19 and TRBJ2-5; TRBD1 might be the D (6 bases). This CDR3 is built from 13 residues. Germline assignment: CDR1 LNHDA and CDR2 SQIVND (reference sequence). Trimming left V 0 bases short and J 12 bases short, with 14 bases between. This chain's CDR3 is CASSIDPAGEEYF. CDR3 DNA sequence: TGTGCCAGTAGTATAGATCCGGCAGGGGAAGAGTACTTC.

The chain links TRBV19 to TRBJ2-3, with D perhaps matching TRBD2 (6 bases). Germline-derived CDR1 and CDR2 are LNHDA and SQIVND (reference sequence). The germline V and J ends were trimmed by 8 bases and 5 bases, with 23 bases remaining between them. The CDR3 extends over 16 amino acids. CDR3 region: CASSYGGGAGGDTQYF. CDR3 nucleotide sequence: TGTGCCAGTTCCTACGGCGGCGGGGCAGGAGGAGATACGCAGTATTTT.

Here the CDR3 reads CASSLSPLAGGYYNEQFF. CDR3 sequence (DNA): TGTGCCAGCAGCCTTTCCCCCCTAGCGGGGGGCTACTACAATGAGCAGTTCTTC. The chain recombines TRBV6-2 or TRBV6-3 with TRBJ2-1; 11 bases match TRBD2. Trimming took 6 bases from V and 3 from J; bases not matched to a gene: 13. Germline V CDR1 and CDR2: MNHEY, SVGEGT. The CDR3 covers 18 residues.

J is TRBJ1-3 and V is TRBV19; perhaps TRBD1 as D (5 bases). V was pared by 6 bases and J by 0 bases, with 12 bases between. CDR3 length: 15 residues. The germline V gene encodes CDR1 LNHDA and CDR2 SQIVND (reference sequence). CDR3 in DNA: TGTGCCAGTAGGTATGACAGCCGCTCTGGAAACACCATATATTTT. Protein product: CASRYDSRSGNTIYF.

The genes are TRBV29-1 and TRBJ1-1, with 7 bases identical to TRBD1. CDR3 length: 15 residues. The trim removed 2 bases at V and 1 base at J, leaving 7 bases unmatched. In germline, CDR1 is SQVTM, CDR2 ANQGSEA. CDR3 bases: TGCAGCGTTGAAACCCGGGACAGCTGGAACACTGAAGCTTTCTTT. It translates to CSVETRDSWNTEAFF.

The chain links TRBV6-2 or TRBV6-3 to TRBJ1-6; 8 positions agree with TRBD1. Germline loops: CDR1 MNHEY, CDR2 SVGEGT. The CDR3 covers 15 residues. The V gene end was trimmed by 6 bases and the J gene end by 9 bases; junction bases not matched to a gene: 10. CDR3 sequence: CASSSTWDRISPLHF. CDR3 in DNA: TGTGCCAGCAGCTCTACTTGGGACAGGATTTCACCCCTCCACTTT.

The chain uses TRBV18 and TRBJ2-2; TRBD2 aligns across 8 bases. V was pared by 3 bases and J by 6 bases, with 9 bases of the junction left unmatched. The CDR3 has 16 residues. Germline V gene lookup returns CDR1 KGHSH and CDR2 LQKENI. CDR3 amino acids: CASSPPGLAFPGELFF. The CDR3 region has the DNA TGTGCCAGCTCACCTCCCGGACTAGCTTTCCCCGGGGAGCTGTTTTTT.

The V and J genes are TRBV5-4 and TRBJ1-1; D unresolved. The germline CDR1 and CDR2 sequences are SGHNT and YYREEE (reference sequence). Trimming took off 4 bases at V and 1 base at J, with 8 bases between the two ends. CDR3 size: 13 residues. For the CDR3, the DNA is TGTGCCAGCAGCGAGGACTGGAACACTGAAGCTTTCTTT. Protein sequence: CASSEDWNTEAFF.

This sequence joins TRBV19 and TRBJ1-3; 7 positions agree with TRBD1. Trimming at V came to 7 bases and at J to 4 bases, leaving 10 bases not matched to a gene. CDR1 and CDR2 from the germline V gene are LNHDA and SQIVND (reference sequence). The CDR3 contains 15 residues. CDR3 DNA sequence: TGTGCCAGTATGCTCGACAGGGAAGGAGGAAACACCATATATTTT. It encodes CASMLDREGGNTIYF. Filled out from reference TRBV19 and TRBJ1-3, the complete variable domain reads DGGITQSPKYLFRKEGQNVTLSCEQNLNHDAMYWYRQDPGQGLRLIYYSQIVNDFQKGDIAEGYSVSREKKESFPLTVTSAQKNPTAFYLCASMLDREGGNTIYFGEGSWLTVV.

A single count supports this clone. The chain is built from TRBV6-5 and TRBJ1-2; a possible D gene is TRBD1 (6 bases). There are 14 residues in the CDR3. The germline V gene encodes CDR1 MNHEY and CDR2 SVGAGI. Trimming cost V 8 bases and J 3 bases, with 16 bases left between them. DNA of the CDR3: TGTGCCAGCGTCAGACTACAGGGAGACTATGGCTACACCTTC. It codes for CASVRLQGDYGYTF.

The chain links TRBV5-4 to TRBJ1-1; the D gene is possibly TRBD1 (6 bases). This CDR3 is built from 15 residues. Deletions cut 4 bases from V and 1 base from J, with 14 bases between. The V gene's germline CDR1 is SGHNT and CDR2 YYREEE (reference sequence). In DNA, the CDR3 is TGTGCCAGCAGCCCATACAGGGCCGGGAACACTGAAGCTTTCTTT. Amino acid sequence: CASSPYRAGNTEAFF.

J is TRBJ2-3 and V is TRBV10-3, with TRBD2 matching over 7 bases. CDR1 and CDR2 from the germline V gene are ENHRY and SYGVKD. V shed 6 bases, J shed 5 bases, and the junction held 5 bases outside the gene matches. The length of the CDR3 is 13 residues. CDR3 bases: TGTGCCATCAGGGCGGGGGATATAGATACGCAGTATTTT. Translation gives CAIRAGDIDTQYF.

This clone was counted a single time. The genes are TRBV27 and TRBJ2-3; maybe TRBD1 (6 bases). Trimming shortened V by 7 bases and J by 4 bases, and 18 bases separated the two germline ends. Germline CDR1 and CDR2: MNHEY and SMNVEV (reference sequence). This CDR3 is built from 15 residues. The CDR3 protein is CASTLTGSFADTQYF. CDR3 coding DNA: TGTGCCAGCACTCTTACAGGGAGTTTCGCAGATACGCAGTATTTT.

The chain is built from TRBV19 and TRBJ1-5; D is ambiguous. V lost 5 bases, J lost 4 bases, and 15 bases lay in between. Germline V gene sequence: CDR1 LNHDA, CDR2 SQIVND (reference sequence). The CDR3 is 15 residues long. The CDR3: CASSFLTEGNQPQHF. CDR3 nucleotides: TGTGCCAGTAGTTTTCTAACGGAGGGAAATCAGCCCCAGCATTTT.

The gene calls are TRBV2 and TRBJ2-1; 8 bases match TRBD1. The junction had 7 bases not matched to a gene; V was cut back by 10 bases and J by 5 bases. The CDR3 consists of 13 residues. CDR1 is SNHLY and CDR2 is FYNNEI in the germline V gene. The DNA of the CDR3 is TGTGCCACGGCTGGACAGGGTGACAATGAGCAGTTCTTC. Protein sequence: CATAGQGDNEQFF.